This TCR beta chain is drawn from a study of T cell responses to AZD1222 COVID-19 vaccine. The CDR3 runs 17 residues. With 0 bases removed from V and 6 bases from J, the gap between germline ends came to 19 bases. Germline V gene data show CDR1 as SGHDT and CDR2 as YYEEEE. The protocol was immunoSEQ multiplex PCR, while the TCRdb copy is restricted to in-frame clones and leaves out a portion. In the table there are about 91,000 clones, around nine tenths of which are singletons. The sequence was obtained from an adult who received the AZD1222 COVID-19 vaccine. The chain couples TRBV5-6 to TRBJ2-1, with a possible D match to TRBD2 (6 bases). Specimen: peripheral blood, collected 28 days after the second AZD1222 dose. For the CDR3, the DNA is TGTGCCAGCAGCTTGGTAAGCGGCGGGGATCTGGGCAATGAGCAGTTCTTC. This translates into CASSLVSGGDLGNEQFF.